The rows below give T cell receptor beta chains drawn from one sample of a study of blood T cell repertoires in COVID-19. TCRdb's copy holds only in-frame clones and misses some; the assay was immunoSEQ multiplex PCR. The sample includes around 200,000 clones, 87% of them seen just once. The specimen sequenced was peripheral blood. The receptors come from a woman under 30 who had recovered from COVID-19. CDR3s include the opening cysteine and the closing phenylalanine or tryptophan. The D gene is left open where the match is weak. Clone size is stated in some rows and not others, as once, few, many or a class when expanded.

TRBV3-1/TRBV3-2	TRBJ2-1	TRBD2	once	CASSGWTSGAGDEQFF	TGTGCCAGCAGCGGATGGACTAGCGGGGCGGGAGATGAGCAGTTCTTC
TRBV6-5	TRBJ1-1	TRBD1	NA	CASSWDRGTEAFF	TGTGCCAGCAGTTGGGACAGGGGCACTGAAGCTTTCTTT
TRBV19	TRBJ1-5	NA	few	CASSKQGNSNQPQHF	TGTGCCAGTAGTAAACAGGGAAATAGCAATCAGCCCCAGCATTTT
TRBV6-5	TRBJ2-7	NA	NA	CASSYSTEGIAYEQYF	TGTGCCAGCAGTTACTCGACTGAAGGTATAGCCTACGAGCAGTACTTC
TRBV27	TRBJ1-1	NA	NA	CASSLYTGEAFF	TGTGCCAGCAGTTTATATACAGGAGAAGCTTTCTTT
TRBV6-2/TRBV6-3	TRBJ2-4	TRBD2	NA	CASSPRVTSGTQNIQYF	TGTGCCAGCAGCCCCCGGGTAACTAGCGGGACTCAAAACATTCAGTACTTC
TRBV28	TRBJ1-6	TRBD1	NA	CASSFRDRVSALHF	TGTGCCAGCAGTTTTAGAGACAGGGTTTCGGCCCTCCACTTT
TRBV5-1	TRBJ2-2	TRBD2	NA	CASSLTGLAGFTGELFF	TGCGCCAGCAGCCTCACGGGACTAGCGGGATTTACCGGGGAGCTGTTTTTT
TRBV7-2	TRBJ2-7	NA	NA	CASSYRGGREQYF	TGTGCCAGCAGCTATCGGGGAGGACGCGAGCAGTACTTC
TRBV6-2/TRBV6-3	TRBJ2-7	TRBD2	NA	CASSYSRSSGYEQYF	TGTGCCAGCAGTTACTCGCGGTCTAGCGGTTACGAGCAGTACTTC
TRBV7-9	TRBJ1-1	TRBD1	once	CASRKTGEDTEAFF	TGTGCCAGCAGAAAGACAGGGGAGGATACTGAAGCTTTCTTT
TRBV19	TRBJ2-6	NA	NA	CASTLGGSGANVLTF	TGTGCCAGTACCTTAGGGGGCTCTGGGGCCAACGTCCTGACTTTC
TRBV3-1/TRBV3-2	TRBJ1-1	NA	NA	CASSQRGRRAFF	TGTGCCAGCAGCCAAAGGGGCCGTCGAGCTTTCTTT
TRBV9	TRBJ2-7	TRBD2	NA	CASSVRPETSVNEQYF	TGTGCCAGCAGCGTCCGTCCGGAGACTAGCGTAAACGAGCAGTACTTC
TRBV5-5	TRBJ1-1	NA	NA	CASSPGRTSNTEAFF	TGTGCCAGCAGCCCCGGGAGGACGTCGAACACTGAAGCTTTCTTT
TRBV4-1	TRBJ1-1	TRBD1	NA	CASSQGRGTENTEAFF	TGCGCCAGCAGCCAAGGGAGAGGGACAGAGAACACTGAAGCTTTCTTT
TRBV7-2	TRBJ2-2	TRBD2	NA	CASSSQGGGGTAGELFF	TGTGCCAGCAGCTCACAGGGCGGGGGGGGCACCGCCGGGGAGCTGTTTTTT
TRBV4-1	TRBJ2-1	NA	NA	CASSQETVSYNEQFF	TGCGCCAGCAGCCAAGAGACAGTTTCCTACAATGAGCAGTTCTTC
TRBV20-1	TRBJ2-1	TRBD1	NA	CSASKGAYEQFF	TGCAGTGCTAGTAAGGGGGCTTATGAGCAGTTCTTC
TRBV29-1	TRBJ2-5	NA	NA	CSVEPVLYQETQYF	TGCAGCGTTGAACCGGTTCTGTACCAAGAGACCCAGTACTTC
TRBV30	TRBJ2-3	TRBD2	NA	CAWSPTTAREVASTDTQYF	TGTGCCTGGAGTCCAACGACTGCGCGGGAGGTAGCTAGCACAGATACGCAGTATTTT
TRBV19	TRBJ2-7	NA	NA	CASSILSGAYEQYF	TGTGCCAGTAGTATATTGTCAGGGGCCTACGAGCAGTACTTC
TRBV24-1	TRBJ1-2	TRBD1	NA	CATSGTGAANYGYTF	TGTGCCACTTCCGGGACAGGGGCGGCGAACTATGGCTACACCTTC
TRBV4-2	TRBJ1-5	TRBD1	NA	CASSPTGGSQPQHF	TGTGCCAGCAGCCCCACAGGGGGCAGTCAGCCCCAGCATTTT
TRBV9	TRBJ2-1	NA	once	CASSLLLREDNEQFF	TGTGCCAGCAGCCTCCTTTTAAGGGAGGACAATGAGCAGTTCTTC
TRBV6-2/TRBV6-3	TRBJ1-1	TRBD1	NA	CASSYAYTGGTEAFF	TGTGCCAGCAGTTATGCTTATACAGGGGGTACTGAAGCTTTCTTT
TRBV11-2	TRBJ2-1	TRBD2	NA	CASRDSTSGNYNEQFF	TGTGCCAGCAGGGACTCCACTAGCGGTAATTACAATGAGCAGTTCTTC
TRBV7-2	TRBJ2-7	TRBD2	NA	CASSQALPGLAGGPYEQYF	TGTGCCAGCAGCCAGGCCTTACCGGGACTAGCGGGAGGGCCGTACGAGCAGTACTTC
TRBV19	TRBJ2-1	TRBD1	NA	CASSVGQDHNNEQFF	TGTGCCAGTAGTGTAGGACAGGACCATAACAATGAGCAGTTCTTC
TRBV29-1	TRBJ2-1	TRBD2	NA	CSVAKSGTLRDEQFF	TGCAGCGTTGCAAAAAGCGGGACCCTTCGGGATGAGCAGTTCTTC
TRBV7-6	TRBJ1-2	NA	NA	CASSLGQKGGYTF	TGTGCCAGCAGCTTAGGACAGAAAGGTGGCTACACCTTC
TRBV6-2/TRBV6-3	TRBJ2-7	NA	NA	CASSYSDTLPQYF	TGTGCCAGCAGTTACTCTGATACCCTACCACAGTACTTC
TRBV27	TRBJ1-2	TRBD1	NA	CASRTGLTLTGGYTF	TGTGCCAGCCGGACAGGGCTCACACTTACGGGGGGCTACACCTTC
TRBV7-9	TRBJ2-1	NA	NA	CASSITGVGNEQFF	TGTGCCAGCTCTATAACGGGAGTCGGTAATGAGCAGTTCTTC
TRBV18	TRBJ1-3	NA	NA	CASSPKQGSGNTIYF	TGTGCCAGCTCACCTAAACAGGGCAGTGGAAACACCATATATTTT
TRBV5-5	TRBJ2-1	TRBD2	NA	CASSLGQGATSGRWGEQFF	TGTGCCAGCAGCTTGGGACAGGGGGCGACTAGCGGGAGGTGGGGTGAGCAGTTCTTC
TRBV4-3	TRBJ1-2	TRBD1	NA	CASSQNGQGGYGYTF	TGCGCCAGCAGCCAGAATGGACAGGGGGGCTATGGCTACACCTTC
TRBV5-6	TRBJ2-5	TRBD1	NA	CASSPRQGKETQYF	TGTGCCAGCAGCCCCAGACAGGGGAAAGAGACCCAGTACTTC
TRBV28	TRBJ1-4	NA	NA	CASSLAGANEKLFF	TGTGCCAGCAGTTTAGCGGGTGCTAATGAAAAACTGTTTTTT
TRBV5-1	TRBJ2-1	TRBD2	NA	CASSGTSGNNEQFF	TGCGCCAGCTCCGGGACTAGCGGGAACAATGAGCAGTTCTTC
TRBV27	TRBJ2-5	NA	NA	CASSFRWTAQETQYF	TGTGCCAGCAGTTTCCGTTGGACAGCTCAAGAGACCCAGTACTTC
TRBV2	TRBJ1-5	NA	once	CASRDTNQPQHF	TGTGCCAGCCGGGACACCAATCAGCCCCAGCATTTT
TRBV5-5	TRBJ2-5	TRBD1	NA	CASSSRGLETQYF	TGTGCCAGCAGCTCAAGGGGGCTAGAGACCCAGTACTTC
TRBV11-2	TRBJ2-7	TRBD1	once	CASSFGTGRAYEQYF	TGTGCCAGCAGCTTCGGGACAGGGAGGGCCTACGAGCAGTACTTC
TRBV9	TRBJ2-1	NA	NA	CASSVAKLDNEQFF	TGTGCCAGCAGCGTAGCAAAGTTAGACAATGAGCAGTTCTTC
TRBV12-5	TRBJ2-2	TRBD2	NA	CASGLRFLGLAQNTGELFF	TGTGCTAGTGGTTTGCGGTTTCTCGGACTAGCGCAGAACACCGGGGAGCTGTTTTTT
TRBV7-9	TRBJ1-1	NA	NA	CASSPAGTEAFF	TGTGCCAGCAGCCCGGCCGGGACTGAAGCTTTCTTT
TRBV25-1	TRBJ1-1	NA	NA	CASSEYDTGSGTEAFF	TGTGCCAGCAGTGAATACGATACAGGGTCGGGTACTGAAGCTTTCTTT
TRBV4-1	TRBJ1-4	NA	once	CASSQEAHFNEKLFF	TGCGCCAGCAGCCAAGAGGCACATTTTAATGAAAAACTGTTTTTT
TRBV12-5	TRBJ2-1	NA	NA	CASGSPEGRYNEQFF	TGTGCTAGTGGTTCCCCCGAGGGTCGTTACAATGAGCAGTTCTTC
TRBV4-1	TRBJ1-1	NA	once	CASSQGGGRMNTEAFF	TGCGCCAGCAGCCAAGGCGGGGGGCGGATGAACACTGAAGCTTTCTTT
TRBV18	TRBJ1-4	NA	NA	CASSPPSMREKLFF	TGTGCCAGCTCACCACCTAGCATGAGGGAAAAACTGTTTTTT
TRBV15	TRBJ1-5	NA	NA	CATSFSGPRGNQPQHF	TGTGCCACCAGCTTCTCTGGGCCTAGGGGTAATCAGCCCCAGCATTTT
TRBV10-3	TRBJ2-1	NA	NA	CAISESADSYNEQFF	TGTGCCATCAGTGAGTCGGCGGATTCCTACAATGAGCAGTTCTTC
TRBV3-1/TRBV3-2	TRBJ2-7	TRBD1	NA	CASSARDRSSAQYF	TGTGCCAGCAGCGCACGGGACAGGTCCTCCGCGCAGTACTTC
TRBV2	TRBJ1-2	NA	once	CASSAGGAGYGYTF	TGTGCCAGCAGTGCGGGGGGTGCGGGCTATGGCTACACCTTC
TRBV7-6	TRBJ2-6	TRBD1	NA	CASSLGVGRGPGANVLTF	TGTGCCAGCAGCTTAGGGGTCGGCAGGGGGCCTGGGGCCAACGTCCTGACTTTC
TRBV6-5	TRBJ1-2	NA	NA	CASSYSGFNYGYTF	TGTGCCAGCAGTTACTCCGGTTTCAACTATGGCTACACCTTC
TRBV18	TRBJ2-1	TRBD2	NA	CASSPLDLAGGPVF	TGTGCCAGCTCACCACTGGACCTAGCGGGAGGGCCGGTCTTC
TRBV25-1	TRBJ2-3	NA	NA	CATSTGMGRTQYF	TGTGCCACCTCTACAGGGATGGGCCGGACGCAGTATTTT